The next 15 T cell receptor beta chains were all read from a single sample in a study of shared clonotypes between healthy human individuals. Some clones are missing from TCRdb's copy, which holds only in-frame ones; the method was immunoSEQ multiplex PCR. The table has 1.5 million to 2.5 million clones, roughly 94% seen once. Terminally differentiated effector memory CD45RA+ cells were excluded from the naive CD8 cells, which were CD45RO-negative and positively selected for CCR7. Sample: naive CD8+ T cells sorted from blood. These receptors originate from a man aged 18 to 30 in good health.

In its sample, this clone was seen once. This rearrangement joins TRBV4-1 to TRBJ1-1, with D unclear. Germline V gives CDR1 MGHRA, CDR2 YSYEKL. The germline V and J ends were trimmed by 3 bases and 2 bases, with 10 bases remaining between them. This CDR3 contains 14 residues. DNA for the CDR3: TGCGCCAGCAGCCACCTTCAGGACAACACTGAAGCTTTCTTT. It yields the protein CASSHLQDNTEAFF.

This clone was detected once. This same CDR3 is encoded by further DNA sequences in the sample. V is TRBV10-2 and J is TRBJ1-2, with 9 bases that match TRBD1. Trimming at V came to 4 bases and at J to 8 bases, leaving 17 bases not matched to a gene. The CDR3 is made up of 17 amino acids. Germline assignment: CDR1 WSHSY and CDR2 SAAADI. The DNA of the CDR3 is TGCGCCAGCAGTGGAACGGGACAGGGTCCCGTTAAGGAGGGCTACACCTTC. The encoded protein is CASSGTGQGPVKEGYTF.

The chain employs TRBV6-5 and TRBJ1-1; D is perhaps TRBD1 (5 bases). This CDR3 contains 12 residues. V was pared by 5 bases and J by 3 bases, with 7 bases between. Germline CDR1 is MNHEY and CDR2 is SVGAGI. CDR3 protein: CASSKGDTEAFF. CDR3 DNA: TGTGCCAGCAGTAAAGGGGACACTGAAGCTTTCTTT.

The chain has TRBV30 and TRBJ1-4; possibly TRBD1 for D (5 bases). This CDR3 is 13 amino acids long. Between the trimmed V and J ends, which lost 0 bases and 8 bases, there was a span of 10 bases. In germline, CDR1 is GTSNPN, CDR2 SVGIG (reference sequence). CDR3 bases: TGTGCCTGGAGTGTAGGGGACGGGGAAAAACTGTTTTTT. It encodes CAWSVGDGEKLFF.

The J gene is TRBJ1-2, the V gene TRBV6-1; 10 bases fit TRBD1. The CDR3 runs 16 residues. Per the germline V gene, CDR1 is MNHNS and CDR2 is SASEGT. The ends lost 0 bases at V and 5 bases at J; junction bases unmatched: 6. CDR3 region: CASSEARDRGEYGYTF. CDR3 nucleotide sequence: TGTGCCAGCAGTGAAGCAAGGGACAGGGGAGAGTATGGCTACACCTTC.

The rearrangement links TRBV6-1 to TRBJ2-7; D may correspond to TRBD1 or TRBD2 (6 bases each). Germline CDR1 is MNHNS and CDR2 is SASEGT. The germline V and J ends were trimmed by 1 base and 4 bases, with 20 bases remaining between them. CDR3 length: 17 residues. The DNA for the CDR3 is TGTGCCAGCAGTGAAGGGGCGGTCGTAGGGGGACTTTACGAGCAGTACTTC. Its protein is CASSEGAVVGGLYEQYF.

This sequence joins TRBV19 and TRBJ1-1, with 7 bases matching TRBD1. V shed 5 bases, J shed 5 bases, and the junction held 11 bases outside the gene matches. CDR3 length equals 15 residues. Germline values: CDR1 LNHDA, CDR2 SQIVND (reference sequence). In nucleotides, the CDR3 is TGTGCCAGTAGTTTTGCAGGGGGATTTGGGACTGAAGCTTTCTTT. Protein: CASSFAGGFGTEAFF.

V gene TRBV10-3 combines with J gene TRBJ1-5; no definite D call. Trimming cost V 7 bases and J 3 bases, with 10 bases left between them. CDR3 length: 13 amino acids. The germline V gene encodes CDR1 ENHRY and CDR2 SYGVKD. The CDR3 nucleotides are TGTGCCATCACCCCCGAGACCAATCAGCCCCAGCATTTT. The encoded protein is CAITPETNQPQHF.

The chain links TRBV7-9 to TRBJ2-5; a possible D gene is TRBD2 (6 bases). The CDR3 is 16 amino acids. Trimming took off 5 bases at V and 3 bases at J, with 19 bases between the two ends. Germline CDR1 and CDR2: SEHNR and FQNEAQ (reference sequence). CDR3 sequence: CASSTGGGEVEETQYF. The CDR3 nucleotides are TGTGCCAGCAGCACCGGAGGTGGGGAGGTTGAAGAGACCCAGTACTTC.

The chain carries TRBV9 and TRBJ2-5; TRBD1 might be the D (6 bases). Per germline, CDR1 SGDLS and CDR2 YYNGEE. This CDR3 is 13 amino acids long. V was pared by 3 bases and J by 4 bases, with 10 bases between. The chain's CDR3 is CASSADSTETQYF. The CDR3, as DNA: TGTGCCAGCAGCGCGGACAGCACAGAGACCCAGTACTTC.

This chain connects TRBV9 to TRBJ1-1; weak D call: TRBD1 (5 bases). Germline CDR1 and CDR2: SGDLS and YYNGEE. The CDR3 loop spans 14 amino acids. Trimming stripped 0 bases from V and 5 bases from J, with 11 bases between. In DNA, the CDR3 is TGTGCCAGCAGCGTAGAGGGCAGGGAGACTGAAGCTTTCTTT. Protein product: CASSVEGRETEAFF.

The V and J genes are TRBV6-1 and TRBJ2-7, with TRBD1 as a possible D gene (7 bases). The germline V gene encodes CDR1 MNHNS and CDR2 SASEGT. The CDR3 totals 15 residues. Trimming pared 4 bases from V and 3 bases from J, leaving 16 bases between. The CDR3 nucleotides are TGTGCCAGCAGTGTTCGAGGCAGGGGGGACTACGAGCAGTACTTC. Its protein is CASSVRGRGDYEQYF.

As regards this clone: The same CDR3 can be traced to other DNA sequences in this sample. This chain connects TRBV4-3 to TRBJ1-1; no clear D. The CDR3 extends over 13 amino acids. V shed 1 base and J shed 4 bases, with 7 bases lying between them. The germline CDR1 and CDR2 sequences are LGHNA and YSLEER. The CDR3 loop is CASSQVVSTEAFF. CDR3 sequence (DNA): TGCGCCAGCAGCCAAGTCGTCAGCACTGAAGCTTTCTTT.

The CDR3 region has the DNA TGTGCCAGCAGTTCTCTCCAGGGGGCGACGCCATATGGCTACACCTTC. This gives the protein CASSSLQGATPYGYTF. The rearrangement uses TRBV7-9 and TRBJ1-2; 8 nucleotides line up with TRBD1. The CDR3 length is 16 residues. V shed 6 bases, J shed 5 bases, and the junction held 14 bases outside the gene matches. Germline V gene lookup returns CDR1 SEHNR and CDR2 FQNEAQ (reference sequence).

The CDR3 region is CASSKSGGAYNEQFF. CDR3 nucleotides: TGTGCCAGCAGTAAAAGCGGGGGGGCCTACAATGAGCAGTTCTTC. The chain has TRBV6-1 and TRBJ2-1; 10 positions agree with TRBD2. The V segment lost 5 bases and the J segment 2 bases; nucleotides outside the gene matches: 3. The germline V gene has CDR1 MNHNS and CDR2 SASEGT. The CDR3 loop spans 15 amino acids.